This entry lists 12 T cell receptor beta chains sequenced from one sample in a study of blood T cell repertoires in COVID-19. Sequencing used immunoSEQ multiplex PCR; TCRdb keeps in-frame clones, though not all of them. Of approximately 200,000 clones listed, 86% are singletons. Sample: peripheral blood. These receptors were collected from a woman between 50 and 59 years old with acute or convalescent COVID-19.

This clone was recorded only once. The V call is TRBV4-3, the J call TRBJ2-3, with a tentative D call TRBD1 (6 bases). The ends were cut back, 4 bases at V and 6 bases at J, with 11 bases in the middle. CDR3 length: 13 amino acids. Per germline, CDR1 LGHNA and CDR2 YSLEER. CDR3 in amino acids: CASSRTRGDTQYF. CDR3 nucleotide sequence: TGCGCCAGCAGCCGAACAAGGGGGGATACGCAGTATTTT.

The chain couples TRBV5-1 to TRBJ2-5; 8 bases fit TRBD2. Trimming at V came to 6 bases and at J to 5 bases, leaving 12 bases not matched to a gene. The CDR3 totals 15 residues. In germline, CDR1 is SGHRS, CDR2 YFSETQ. The CDR3 loop reads CASIPSEREWETQYF. The CDR3, as DNA: TGCGCCAGCATTCCATCCGAGCGGGAGTGGGAGACCCAGTACTTC.

CDR3 bases: TGTGCCAGCAGCCCCTTCCAGGGCTATGGCTACACCTTC. Amino acids: CASSPFQGYGYTF. The chain couples TRBV14 to TRBJ1-2, with D perhaps matching TRBD1 (5 bases). The V gene lost 4 bases and the J gene lost 4 bases, with 10 bases spanning the gap. Germline V gives CDR1 SGHDN, CDR2 FVKESK. The CDR3 contains 13 residues.

The chain carries TRBV7-2 and TRBJ2-7; the match to TRBD2 covers 11 bases. The CDR3 sequence is 15 residues long. V shed 2 bases and J 6 bases; nucleotides not matched to a gene: 6. The germline gives CDR1 SGHTA, CDR2 FQGNSA. The CDR3 nucleotides read TGTGCCAGCAGCTTACTAGCGGGAGGAAGGGGCGAGCAGTACTTC. Its protein product is CASSLLAGGRGEQYF.

The chain carries TRBV6-5 and TRBJ2-5; possible D gene TRBD2, 6 bases. The germline V gene has CDR1 MNHEY and CDR2 SVGAGI. The CDR3 consists of 14 residues. Trimming stripped 5 bases from V and 5 bases from J, with 15 bases between. CDR3 region: CASSTGSSRETQYF. The CDR3 DNA follows: TGTGCCAGCAGTACCGGGAGCTCAAGGGAGACCCAGTACTTC.

The rearrangement joins TRBV18 to TRBJ1-2; D is unresolved. The CDR3 length is 15 residues. V lost 2 bases to trimming and J lost 8 bases, with 18 bases between them. Germline CDR1 KGHSH, CDR2 LQKENI. The CDR3 coding sequence is TGTGCCAGCTCACCAGGTCGGGATAGCCGTCGGGGCTACACCTTC. Encoded protein: CASSPGRDSRRGYTF.

The V gene is TRBV5-4, the J gene TRBJ2-1; D unresolved. Trimming cost V 3 bases and J 4 bases, with 14 bases left between them. This CDR3 is built from 15 residues. The germline V gene encodes CDR1 SGHNT and CDR2 YYREEE (reference sequence). CDR3 in DNA: TGTGCCAGCAGCTCGGTTGGCGGCTTATACAATGAGCAGTTCTTC. Protein sequence: CASSSVGGLYNEQFF.

Concerning this clone itself: Other DNA sequences in this specimen translate into the identical CDR3. The chain couples TRBV6-6 to TRBJ2-5; 8 nucleotides align to TRBD1. V was clipped by 6 bases and J by 5 bases; unmatched bases: 2. The CDR3 consists of 12 residues. Germline values: CDR1 MNHNY, CDR2 SVGAGI (reference sequence). The CDR3, as DNA: TGTGCCAGCAGCCGGGACAGGGAGACCCAGTACTTC. As protein: CASSRDRETQYF.

The genes are TRBV7-9 and TRBJ2-7; 9 bases map to TRBD2. This CDR3 is 14 amino acids long. In germline, CDR1 is SEHNR, CDR2 FQNEAQ (reference sequence). The ends lost 3 bases at V and 4 bases at J; junction bases unmatched: 4. The chain's CDR3 is CASSFGLASYEQYF. The CDR3 DNA is TGTGCCAGCAGCTTCGGACTAGCGTCGTACGAGCAGTACTTC.

This clone occurred once. This chain connects TRBV11-3 to TRBJ1-2; D gene uncertain. The CDR3 sequence is 14 residues long. The germline V and J ends were trimmed by 2 bases and 4 bases, with 11 bases remaining between them. Germline V gives CDR1 SGHNT, CDR2 YENEEA. The CDR3 DNA sequence: TGTGCCAGCAGCTTACCTCCGGAGGGCTATGGCTACACCTTC. Residues: CASSLPPEGYGYTF.

The rearrangement links TRBV6-6 to TRBJ1-1; TRBD1 might be the D (6 bases). CDR3 size: 12 residues. CDR1 is MNHNY and CDR2 is SVGAGI in the germline V gene (reference sequence). Trimming cost V 0 bases and J 11 bases, with 10 bases left between them. The CDR3 protein is CASSYSDRKAFF. Written as DNA, the CDR3 is TGTGCCAGCAGTTACTCGGACAGAAAGGCTTTCTTT.

This clone has just one count. CDR3 protein: CASSPLGTGSNYGYTF. As DNA, the CDR3 is TGTGCCAGCAGCCCACTTGGGACAGGGAGTAACTATGGCTACACCTTC. The chain has TRBV5-6 and TRBJ1-2; 9 nucleotides line up with TRBD1. Germline assignment: CDR1 SGHDT and CDR2 YYEEEE. The CDR3 contains 16 residues. V shed 4 bases, J shed 1 base, and the junction held 8 bases outside the gene matches.